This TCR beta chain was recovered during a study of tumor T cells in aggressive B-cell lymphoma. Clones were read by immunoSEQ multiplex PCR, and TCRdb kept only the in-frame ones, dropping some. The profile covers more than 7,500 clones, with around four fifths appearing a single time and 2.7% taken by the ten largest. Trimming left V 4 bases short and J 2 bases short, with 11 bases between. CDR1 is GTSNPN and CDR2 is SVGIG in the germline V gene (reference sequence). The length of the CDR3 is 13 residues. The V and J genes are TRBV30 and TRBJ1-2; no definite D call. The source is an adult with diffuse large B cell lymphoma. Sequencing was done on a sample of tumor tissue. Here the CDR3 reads CAWNPHTNYGYTF. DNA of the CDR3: TGTGCCTGGAATCCTCACACGAACTATGGCTACACCTTC.